The present entry profiles one T cell receptor (beta chain) with its context. The antigen it recognizes is unknown. Base qualities were left out, and no much larger clone turns up one base away. V drops 2 bases and J drops 7 bases, leaving 9 bases in between. The CDR3 contains 13 residues, cysteine and phenylalanine counted. Kept here is only the CDR3 DNA, which spans 39 bases and is read in frame from base 1. The CDR1 and CDR2 encoded by the germline V gene are SNHLY and FYNNEI. The data were taken from a study of blood T cells in healthy people across ages (dated by TCRdb to 2013 to 2016). In the study overall: In model experiments, roughly one uniquely barcoded TCR beta cDNA molecule per two T cells was captured by template switching. Using deep sequencing normalized with unique cDNA molecular identifiers, the study measured how TCR beta repertoire diversity changes with age. Four age groups were formed from the donors: young (average approximately 15 years), middle-aged (approximately 40), aged (approximately 60) and long-lived (around 80). To avoid experimental bias, donors of different ages were distributed randomly across sequencing lanes. Two additional independent replicas of 1 million unique cDNA reads from the same blood draw were analyzed for two donors (one aged 18 to 30 and one aged 80 or older). What the research found in general, with its limitations: As age increased, observed TCR beta diversity per million T cells dropped in a roughly linear way, and a significant reduction was already evident by age about 36. A strong correlation was found between observed TCR beta diversity and the percentage of naive T cells measured by flow cytometry. Since profiling was done on bulk unsorted PBMCs, naive and antigen-experienced compartments could not be conclusively compared. Donor CMV infection status was unknown, potentially confounding age-related changes in expanded clonotypes. The long-lived group showed more naive CD4+ T cells, fewer expanded clones and increased TCR diversity than the aged group, suggesting age selection. Estimates of total diversity from one million sequenced T cells were regarded as lower bounds and underestimates.

Donors were 39 systemically healthy Caucasian individuals from Russia aged roughly 6 to 90 years. Around 9.7 milliliters of peripheral blood were collected from each donor into EDTA-treated Vacutainer tubes. Ficoll-Paque density-gradient centrifugation was used to isolate PBMCs, with at least 6.5 million per sample. Total RNA, at least 6 micrograms per sample, was extracted from PBMCs with Trizol reagent. For every donor, an aliquot of PBMCs went through flow cytometry to measure the percentages of naive CD45RAhigh/CD27high T cells. Library generation was performed with 5' RACE. The sample was run on an Illumina HiSeq 2500. A second PCR of about 6 to 11 cycles was performed with a sample-barcoded 5' primer and a J-beta primer mix. A template-switch 5' adaptor carrying 12 random nucleotides introduced a unique molecular identifier onto each TCR beta cDNA molecule. At least 3 million CDR3-containing paired-end reads were obtained from each sample. First-strand cDNA synthesis was performed from all RNA using the Mint cDNA synthesis kit, with priming by a TRBC-specific oligonucleotide. Following uracil-DNA glycosylase treatment, all cDNA underwent a first 18-cycle PCR with the universal primers M1SS and BC2_uni_R. The published analysis was carried out like this. Each sample was normalized by randomly selecting 1 million high-quality reads, each carrying a distinct molecular identifier. Instead of being binned into consensus sequences, reads that shared molecular identifiers were thrown out. MiTCR, with a Q25 quality threshold and the strictest error-elimination algorithm, was used for CDR3 identification, clonotype clustering and error correction. Lower-bound total TCR beta diversity was estimated with a nonparametric unseen species model using Euler transformation. The raw public reads went through TCRdb reprocessing: fastp at Q25, MiXCR clone calling, in-frame beta chains kept. Rows with a matching CDR3 protein are joined into one entry that keeps the most common DNA and genes. It is TCRdb's table, rather than the study itself, that gives the V and J calls and clone size. Recorded for this sample are about 1,600,000 distinct CDR3 sequences; 42% of them occurred a single time. Jointly, the top ten make up 7.9% of the sample.

The source of this sequence is a young woman in good health. Sequencing was done on a sample of blood. The chain uses TRBV2 and TRBJ2-1; the D gene identity is not certain. The encoded CDR3 is CASSEREFNEQFF. The DNA is as follows: TGTGCCAGCAGTGAAAGGGAATTTAATGAGCAGTTCTTC.